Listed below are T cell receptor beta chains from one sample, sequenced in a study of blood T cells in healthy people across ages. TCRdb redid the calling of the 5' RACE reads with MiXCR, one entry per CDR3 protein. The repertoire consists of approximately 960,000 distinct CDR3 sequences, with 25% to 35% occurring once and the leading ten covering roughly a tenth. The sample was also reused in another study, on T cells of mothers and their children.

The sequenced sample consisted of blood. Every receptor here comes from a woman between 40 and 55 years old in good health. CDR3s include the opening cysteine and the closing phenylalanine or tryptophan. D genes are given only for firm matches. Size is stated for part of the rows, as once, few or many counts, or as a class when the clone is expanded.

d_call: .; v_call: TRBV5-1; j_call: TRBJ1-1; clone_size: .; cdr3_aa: CASSRTNMNTEAFF; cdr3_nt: TGCGCCAGCAGCAGGACAAACATGAACACTGAAGCTTTCTTT
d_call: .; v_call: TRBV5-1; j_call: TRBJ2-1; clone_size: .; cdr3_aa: CASSLGGKSSYNEQFF; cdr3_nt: TGCGCCAGCAGTCTCGGCGGAAAGAGCTCCTACAATGAGCAGTTCTTC
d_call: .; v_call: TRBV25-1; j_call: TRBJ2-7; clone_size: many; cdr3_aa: CASSESTYEQYF; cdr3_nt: TGTGCCAGCAGTGAGTCCACCTACGAGCAGTACTTC
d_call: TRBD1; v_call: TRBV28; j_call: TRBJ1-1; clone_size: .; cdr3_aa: CASRRQGIAEAFF; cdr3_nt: TGTGCCAGCAGGAGACAGGGGATTGCTGAAGCTTTCTTT
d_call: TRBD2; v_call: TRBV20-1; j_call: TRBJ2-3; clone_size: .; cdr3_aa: CSARTGGARDTQYF; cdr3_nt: TGCAGTGCCCGGACCGGGGGGGCCCGAGATACGCAGTATTTT
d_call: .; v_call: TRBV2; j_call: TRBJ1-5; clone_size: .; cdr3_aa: CASTRESGNQPQHF; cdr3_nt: TGTGCCAGCACTCGGGAGTCCGGCAATCAGCCCCAGCATTTT
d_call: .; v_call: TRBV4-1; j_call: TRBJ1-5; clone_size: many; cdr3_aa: CASRRDTDSNQPQHF; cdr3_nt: TGCGCCAGCAGACGAGATACCGATAGCAATCAGCCCCAGCATTTT
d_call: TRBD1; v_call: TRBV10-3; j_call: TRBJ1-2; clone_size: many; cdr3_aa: CAISEDRGPYGYTF; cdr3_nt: TGTGCCATCAGTGAAGACAGGGGGCCCTATGGCTACACCTTC
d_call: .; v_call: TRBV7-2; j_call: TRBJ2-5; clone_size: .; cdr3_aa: CASSLGGLYGETQYF; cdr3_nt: TGTGCCAGCAGCTTGGGTGGCCTCTACGGAGAGACCCAGTACTTC
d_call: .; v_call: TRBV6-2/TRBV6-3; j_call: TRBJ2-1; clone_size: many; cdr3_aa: CASSEYYNEQFF; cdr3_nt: TGTGCCAGCAGTGAGTACTACAATGAGCAGTTCTTC
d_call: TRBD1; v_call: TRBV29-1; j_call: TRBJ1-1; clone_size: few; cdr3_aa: CSVEATGGTEAFF; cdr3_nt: TGCAGCGTTGAAGCCACAGGGGGCACTGAAGCTTTCTTT
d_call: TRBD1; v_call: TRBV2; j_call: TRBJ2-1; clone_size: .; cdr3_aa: CASSERGLSYNEQFF; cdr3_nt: TGTGCCAGCAGTGAAAGGGGGCTTTCCTACAATGAGCAGTTCTTC
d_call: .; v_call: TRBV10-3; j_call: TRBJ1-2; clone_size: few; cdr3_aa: CAISSGSGNYGYTF; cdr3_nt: TGTGCCATCAGTTCGGGCTCGGGGAACTATGGCTACACCTTC
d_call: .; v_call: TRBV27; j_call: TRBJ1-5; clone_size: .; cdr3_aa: CASSLEGYSDQPQHF; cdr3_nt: TGTGCCAGCAGTTTAGAGGGGTATAGCGATCAGCCCCAGCATTTT
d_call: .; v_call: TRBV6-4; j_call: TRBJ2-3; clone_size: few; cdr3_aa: CAPLPGPSTDTQYF; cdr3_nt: TGTGCCCCCCTCCCCGGTCCTAGCACAGATACGCAGTATTTT
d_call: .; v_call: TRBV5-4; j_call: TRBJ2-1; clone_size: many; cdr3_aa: CASSLGRTSYNEQFF; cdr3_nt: TGTGCCAGCAGCCTCGGACGGACCTCCTACAATGAGCAGTTCTTC
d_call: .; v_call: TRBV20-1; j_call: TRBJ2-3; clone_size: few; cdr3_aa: CSATTDTDTQYF; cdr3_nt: TGCAGTGCTACAACAGACACAGATACGCAGTATTTT
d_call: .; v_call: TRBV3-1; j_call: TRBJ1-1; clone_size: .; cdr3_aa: CASSQATGSGTEAFF; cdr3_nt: TGTGCCAGCAGCCAGGCTACAGGGTCGGGCACTGAAGCTTTCTTT
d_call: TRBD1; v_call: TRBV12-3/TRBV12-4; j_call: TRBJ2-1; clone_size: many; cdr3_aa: CASSLGDRGSYNEQFF; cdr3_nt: TGTGCCAGCAGTTTAGGGGACAGGGGGTCCTACAATGAGCAGTTCTTC
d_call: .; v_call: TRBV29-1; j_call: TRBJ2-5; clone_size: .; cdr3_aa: CSVDRGGRQETQYF; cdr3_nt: TGCAGCGTTGATAGGGGGGGGCGACAAGAGACCCAGTACTTC
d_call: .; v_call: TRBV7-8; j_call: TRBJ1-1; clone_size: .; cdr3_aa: CASSLAPHRRGNTEAFF; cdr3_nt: TGTGCCAGCAGCTTAGCCCCCCACAGGAGAGGGAACACTGAAGCTTTCTTT
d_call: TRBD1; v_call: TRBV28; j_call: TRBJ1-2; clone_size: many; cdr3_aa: CASRDTGTGGYGYTF; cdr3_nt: TGTGCCAGCAGAGACACCGGGACAGGGGGCTATGGCTACACCTTC
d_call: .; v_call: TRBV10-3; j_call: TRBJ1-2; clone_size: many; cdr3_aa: CAILQARGNYGYTF; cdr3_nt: TGTGCCATCCTCCAGGCCAGGGGAAACTATGGCTACACCTTC
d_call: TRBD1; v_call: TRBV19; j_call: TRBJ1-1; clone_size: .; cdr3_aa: CAVRDRGTSEAFF; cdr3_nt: TGTGCCGTCCGGGACAGGGGGACTTCTGAAGCTTTCTTT
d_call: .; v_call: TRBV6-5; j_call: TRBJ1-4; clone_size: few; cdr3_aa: CASSYTGSNEKLFF; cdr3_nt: TGTGCCAGCAGTTACACAGGGTCCAATGAAAAACTGTTTTTT
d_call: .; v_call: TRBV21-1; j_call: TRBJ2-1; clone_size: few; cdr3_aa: CASSRRGQGAKDHEQFF; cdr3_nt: TGTGCCAGCAGCAGAAGGGGGCAGGGGGCGAAGGACCATGAGCAGTTCTTC
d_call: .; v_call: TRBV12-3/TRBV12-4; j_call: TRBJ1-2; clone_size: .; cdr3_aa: CASTQQGGGGYTF; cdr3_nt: TGTGCCAGCACTCAACAGGGTGGAGGAGGCTACACCTTC
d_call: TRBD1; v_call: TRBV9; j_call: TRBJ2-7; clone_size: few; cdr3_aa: CASTKTPGQGSWEQYF; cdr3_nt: TGTGCCAGCACCAAAACCCCGGGACAGGGTTCTTGGGAGCAGTACTTC
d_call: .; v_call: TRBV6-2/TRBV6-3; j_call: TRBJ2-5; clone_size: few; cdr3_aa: CASSYSLTSQLQETQYF; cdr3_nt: TGTGCCAGCAGTTACTCGTTGACCAGTCAGCTCCAAGAGACCCAGTACTTC
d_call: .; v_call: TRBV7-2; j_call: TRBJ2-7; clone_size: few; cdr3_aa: CASSGGTNYEQYF; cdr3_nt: TGTGCCAGCAGCGGGGGGACAAACTACGAGCAGTACTTC
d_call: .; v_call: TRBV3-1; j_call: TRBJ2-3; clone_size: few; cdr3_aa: CASSARVDTDTQYF; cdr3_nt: TGTGCCAGCAGCGCGCGGGTGGACACAGATACGCAGTATTTT
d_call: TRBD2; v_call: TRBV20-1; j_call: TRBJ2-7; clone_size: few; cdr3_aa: CSARGLAADYEQYF; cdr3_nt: TGCAGTGCTAGAGGACTAGCGGCCGACTACGAGCAGTACTTC
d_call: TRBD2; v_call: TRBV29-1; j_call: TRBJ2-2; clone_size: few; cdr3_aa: CSVGIWGGANTGELFF; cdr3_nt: TGCAGCGTCGGTATTTGGGGGGGGGCGAACACCGGGGAGCTGTTTTTT
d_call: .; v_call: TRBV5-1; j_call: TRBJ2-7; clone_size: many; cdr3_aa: CASSLVETGSYEQYF; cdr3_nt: TGCGCCAGCAGCTTGGTGGAGACAGGATCCTACGAGCAGTACTTC
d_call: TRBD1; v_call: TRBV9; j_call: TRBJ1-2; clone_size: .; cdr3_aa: CASSATGDEGGYTF; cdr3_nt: TGTGCCAGCAGCGCAACAGGGGATGAAGGTGGCTACACCTTC
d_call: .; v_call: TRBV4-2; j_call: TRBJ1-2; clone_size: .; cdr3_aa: CASSPSRGSNYGYTF; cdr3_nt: TGTGCCAGCAGCCCGTCGCGGGGCTCAAACTATGGCTACACCTTC
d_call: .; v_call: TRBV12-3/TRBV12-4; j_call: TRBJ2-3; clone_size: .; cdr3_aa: CASSLFGRVESYTEYF; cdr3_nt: TGTGCCAGCAGTTTATTCGGGAGAGTGGAATCGTATACGGAGTATTTT
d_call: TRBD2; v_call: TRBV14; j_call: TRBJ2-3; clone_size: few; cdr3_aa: CASSPIAGGLTDTQYF; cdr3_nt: TGTGCCAGCAGCCCGATAGCGGGGGGGCTCACAGATACGCAGTATTTT
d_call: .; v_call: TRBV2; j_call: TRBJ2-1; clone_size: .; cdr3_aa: CASSGWRGAYNEQFF; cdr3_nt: TGTGCCAGCAGTGGGTGGAGGGGAGCCTACAATGAGCAGTTCTTC
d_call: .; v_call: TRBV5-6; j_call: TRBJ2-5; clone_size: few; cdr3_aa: CASSGVGETQYF; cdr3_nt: TGTGCCAGCAGCGGGGTCGGAGAGACCCAGTACTTC
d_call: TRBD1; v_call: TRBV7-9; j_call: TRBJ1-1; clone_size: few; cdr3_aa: CASSFPGQSEAFF; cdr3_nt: TGTGCCAGCAGCTTCCCGGGACAGTCTGAAGCTTTCTTT
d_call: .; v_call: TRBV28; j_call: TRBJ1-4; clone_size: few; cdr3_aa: CASSSSSEKLFF; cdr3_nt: TGTGCCAGCAGTTCTTCTAGTGAAAAACTGTTTTTT
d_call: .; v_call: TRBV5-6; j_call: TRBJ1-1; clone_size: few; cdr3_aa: CASTVLGGTNTEAFF; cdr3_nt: TGTGCCAGCACCGTTCTCGGGGGTACGAACACTGAAGCTTTCTTT
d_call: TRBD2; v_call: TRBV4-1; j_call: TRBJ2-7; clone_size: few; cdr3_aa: CASSQVTSGGSYEQYF; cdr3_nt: TGCGCCAGCAGCCAAGTGACTAGCGGGGGTTCCTACGAGCAGTACTTC
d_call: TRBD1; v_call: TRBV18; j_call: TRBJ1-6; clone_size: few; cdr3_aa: CASSTTGGNSPLHF; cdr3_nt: TGTGCCAGCTCCACTACAGGGGGAAATTCACCCCTCCACTTT
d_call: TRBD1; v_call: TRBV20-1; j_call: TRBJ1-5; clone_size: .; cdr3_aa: CSAFRQGARPQHF; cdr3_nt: TGCAGTGCTTTTAGACAGGGCGCTAGGCCCCAGCATTTT
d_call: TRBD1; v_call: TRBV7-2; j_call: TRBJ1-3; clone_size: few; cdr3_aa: CASSLRDSSGNTIYF; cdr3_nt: TGTGCCAGCAGCTTAAGGGACAGCTCCGGAAACACCATATATTTT
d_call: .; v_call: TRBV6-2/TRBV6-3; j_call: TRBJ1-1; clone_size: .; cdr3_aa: CASSYSTAGAYTEAFF; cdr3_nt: TGTGCCAGCAGTTACTCGACGGCAGGGGCTTACACTGAAGCTTTCTTT
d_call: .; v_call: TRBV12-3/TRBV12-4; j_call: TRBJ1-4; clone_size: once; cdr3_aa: CANSLSSTYNEKLFF; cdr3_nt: TGTGCCAACAGTTTATCGTCTACCTATAATGAAAAACTGTTTTTT
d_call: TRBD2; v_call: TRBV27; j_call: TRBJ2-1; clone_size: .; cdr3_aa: CASSSASGYNEQFF; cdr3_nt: TGTGCCAGCAGTTCGGCTAGCGGGTACAATGAGCAGTTCTTC
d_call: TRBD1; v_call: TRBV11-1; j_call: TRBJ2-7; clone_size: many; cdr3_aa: CASSWTGPEQYF; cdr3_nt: TGTGCCAGCAGCTGGACAGGGCCAGAGCAGTACTTC
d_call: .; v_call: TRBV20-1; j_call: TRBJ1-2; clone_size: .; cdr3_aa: CSASRQGGDGYTF; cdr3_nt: TGCAGTGCTAGTCGGCAGGGCGGAGACGGCTACACCTTC
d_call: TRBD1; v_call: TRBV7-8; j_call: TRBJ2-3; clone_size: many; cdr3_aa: CASSPRDRGGPDTQYF; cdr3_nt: TGTGCCAGCAGCCCCAGGGACAGGGGCGGCCCAGATACGCAGTATTTT